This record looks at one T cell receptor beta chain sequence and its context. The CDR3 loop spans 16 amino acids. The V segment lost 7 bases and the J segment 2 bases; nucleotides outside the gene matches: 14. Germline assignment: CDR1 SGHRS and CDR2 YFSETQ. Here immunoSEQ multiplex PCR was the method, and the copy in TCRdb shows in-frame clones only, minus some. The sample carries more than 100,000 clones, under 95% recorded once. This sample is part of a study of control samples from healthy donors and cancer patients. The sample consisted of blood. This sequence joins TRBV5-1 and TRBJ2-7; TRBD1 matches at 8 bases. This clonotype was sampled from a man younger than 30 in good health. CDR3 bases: TGCGCCAGCCTTCCCCTCCCCCTGGACAGGGCCTACGAGCAGTACTTC. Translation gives CASLPLPLDRAYEQYF.